Shown below are 15 T cell receptor beta chains from a single sample sequenced in a study of blood T cell repertoires in COVID-19. This table comes from immunoSEQ multiplex PCR, and its TCRdb copy is limited to in-frame clones, with some not included. The sample has 200,000 to 250,000 clones, 85% to 90% seen once; the top ten hold 6.2%. Input material: peripheral blood. These receptors were taken from a man aged 55 to 70 with acute or convalescent COVID-19.

V usage is TRBV7-2 and J usage is TRBJ1-3; 7 bases align to TRBD1. CDR3 length: 14 amino acids. V gave up 4 bases and J gave up 4 bases; unmatched junction bases: 4. Germline CDR1 is SGHTA and CDR2 is FQGNSA. The CDR3 protein is CASSYTGVGNTIYF. CDR3 sequence (DNA): TGTGCCAGCAGCTATACAGGGGTGGGAAACACCATATATTTT. The full variable domain, completed using reference TRBV7-2 and TRBJ1-3, is GAGVSQSPSNKVTEKGKDVELRCDPISGHTALYWYRQSLGQGLEFLIYFQGNSAPDKSGLPSDRFSAERTGGSVSTLTIQRTQQEDSAVYLCASSYTGVGNTIYFGEGSWLTVV.

The chain uses TRBV25-1 and TRBJ2-7, with D perhaps matching TRBD2 (5 bases). CDR3 size: 12 residues. V was pared by 1 base and J by 7 bases, with 8 bases between. From germline, CDR1 is MGHDK and CDR2 SYGVNS. In nucleotides, the CDR3 is TGTGCCAGCAGTGAATGGAGGAAGGAGCAGTACTTC. It is translated as CASSEWRKEQYF.

The V gene is TRBV19, the J gene TRBJ1-5, with D unclear. Trimming pared 5 bases from V and 6 bases from J, leaving 14 bases between. The CDR3 is 14 residues long. CDR1 is LNHDA and CDR2 is SQIVND in the germline V gene (reference sequence). CDR3 DNA: TGTGCCAGTAGTCGAGAGGGTGGGGTTCAGCCCCAGCATTTT. It is translated as CASSREGGVQPQHF.

The chain recombines TRBV11-2 with TRBJ1-2; no clear D. Between the trimmed V and J ends, which lost 1 base and 2 bases, there was a span of 5 bases. Germline V CDR1 and CDR2: SGHAT, FQNNGV. CDR3 size: 13 residues. CDR3 bases: TGTGCCAGCAGCTTAGTCTACAACTATGGCTACACCTTC. It translates to CASSLVYNYGYTF.

The rearrangement links TRBV3-1 (or the pseudogene TRBV3-2) to TRBJ2-7; 15 positions agree with TRBD2. Germline lookup yields CDR1 LGHDT and CDR2 YNNKEL (reference sequence). The CDR3 length is 17 residues. V lost 4 bases, J lost 0 bases, and 4 bases stayed unmatched. The CDR3 coding sequence is TGTGCCAGCAGCCGGACTAGCGGGAGGGCCGTCTCCTACGAGCAGTACTTC. Its protein is CASSRTSGRAVSYEQYF.

This rearrangement joins TRBV28 to TRBJ2-7; D possibly corresponds to TRBD2 (5 bases). Trimming stripped 5 bases from V and 7 bases from J, with 15 bases between. In germline, CDR1 is MDHEN, CDR2 SYDVKM. CDR3 size: 13 residues. CDR3 sequence (DNA): TGTGCCAGCAGTCCCCCCGGGCGGGTTGAGCAGTACTTC. Translating it yields CASSPPGRVEQYF.

DNA of the CDR3: TGCAGTGCTAGTCCGGGATCCGAGGGAAACACCATATATTTT. It specifies CSASPGSEGNTIYF. The chain employs TRBV20-1 and TRBJ1-3; D uncertain. The CDR3 length is 14 residues. Germline CDR1 reads DFQATT; CDR2 reads SNEGSKA (reference sequence). The V end lost 3 bases, the J end lost 4 bases, and 13 bases lay between the germline ends.

This clone is a singleton in its sample. This sequence joins TRBV3-1 (or the pseudogene TRBV3-2) and TRBJ1-6, with 8 nucleotides matching TRBD1. Germline V CDR1 and CDR2: LGHDT, YNNKEL (reference sequence). The CDR3 extends over 15 amino acids. Trimming at V came to 2 bases and at J to 8 bases, leaving 5 bases not matched to a gene. The CDR3 region is CASSQLQQGDSPLHF. As DNA, the CDR3 is TGTGCCAGCAGCCAATTACAACAGGGGGATTCACCCCTCCACTTT.

The chain recombines TRBV15 with TRBJ2-2; the D gene is possibly TRBD2 (5 bases). Looked up from germline, CDR1 is LNHNV and CDR2 is YYDKDF (reference sequence). Between the trimmed V and J ends, which lost 0 bases and 4 bases, there was a span of 9 bases. The CDR3 has 15 residues. DNA for the CDR3: TGTGCCACCAGCAGAGATCCTGGGAGCACCGGGGAGCTGTTTTTT. Protein: CATSRDPGSTGELFF. The full variable domain, its missing parts supplied by reference TRBV15 and TRBJ2-2, is DAMVIQNPRYQVTQFGKPVTLSCSQTLNHNVMYWYQQKSSQAPKLLFHYYDKDFNNEADTPDNFQSRRPNTSFCFLDIRSPGLGDTAMYLCATSRDPGSTGELFFGEGSRLTVL.

The V and J genes are TRBV28 and TRBJ2-7; D uncertain. The CDR3 sequence is 12 residues long. The germline V and J ends were trimmed by 7 bases and 0 bases, with 7 bases remaining between them. Germline CDR1 reads MDHEN; CDR2 reads SYDVKM. The CDR3 DNA sequence: TGTGCCAGCACCAGAAACTCCTACGAGCAGTACTTC. It codes for CASTRNSYEQYF.

As DNA, the CDR3 is TGCGCCAGCAGCGACCAGGGACAGCCAAATGAAAAACTGTTTTTT. The encoded protein is CASSDQGQPNEKLFF. The chain is built from TRBV5-1 and TRBJ1-4; 7 bases match TRBD1. After removal of 4 bases from V and 5 bases from J, the junction contained 8 bases not matched to a gene. The CDR3 runs 15 residues. Per the germline V gene, CDR1 is SGHRS and CDR2 is YFSETQ.

The chain joins TRBV6-5 to TRBJ1-2; the match to TRBD1 covers 7 bases. Germline loops: CDR1 MNHEY, CDR2 SVGAGI. CDR3 length equals 14 residues. V gave up 6 bases and J gave up 1 base; unmatched junction bases: 5. Here the CDR3 reads CASRRDSLNYGYTF. CDR3 bases: TGTGCCAGCAGGCGGGACAGTCTTAACTATGGCTACACCTTC.

The chain uses TRBV9 and TRBJ1-1, with 9 bases that match TRBD1. The germline V gene encodes CDR1 SGDLS and CDR2 YYNGEE. The CDR3 loop spans 15 amino acids. Trimming removed 4 bases from V and 5 bases from J; junction bases left unmatched: 9. The CDR3 nucleotides are TGTGCCAGCAGCCCCCGGACAGGGGTCGGGACTGAAGCTTTCTTT. This encodes CASSPRTGVGTEAFF. Based on the CDR3 plus reference TRBV9 and TRBJ1-1, the full variable domain is DSGVTQTPKHLITATGQRVTLRCSPRSGDLSVYWYQQSLDQGLQFLIQYYNGEERAKGNILERFSAQQFPDLHSELNLSSLELGDSALYFCASSPRTGVGTEAFFGQGTRLTVV.

J is TRBJ1-4 and V is TRBV25-1; D perhaps matches TRBD1 (6 bases). Trimming pared 6 bases from V and 4 bases from J, leaving 15 bases between. The CDR3 consists of 15 residues. Germline V gene data show CDR1 as MGHDK and CDR2 as SYGVNS. CDR3 nucleotide sequence: TGTGCCAGCAGCAGAACAGGGCTGGTTAATGAAAAACTGTTTTTT. Protein sequence: CASSRTGLVNEKLFF.

The V gene is TRBV5-1, the J gene TRBJ1-1; perhaps TRBD1 as D (5 bases). The CDR3 is 17 amino acids. Germline loops: CDR1 SGHRS, CDR2 YFSETQ. Trimming stripped 0 bases from V and 7 bases from J, with 22 bases between. This CDR3 is CASSLGLGVGKENEAFF. DNA for the CDR3: TGCGCCAGCAGCTTGGGTCTAGGGGTCGGTAAAGAGAATGAAGCTTTCTTT.